This note documents a single TCR beta chain sequence. The sample holds a few counts of this clonotype. Its specific antigen is unknown. No much larger clone is present one base from it, and per-base qualities are unavailable. These data are taken from a study of T-cell reconstitution after alpha-beta-depleted transplantation in children (TCRdb year 2016). In terms of the full investigation: Using TCR repertoire profiling, the study followed T-cell immune reconstitution in a quantitative way in children after TCRalphabeta/CD19-depleted allogeneic hematopoietic cell transplantation. Overall study outcomes, separate from this receptor: About two months after transplant, the apparently early recovery of alphabetaT-cell counts reportedly depended on just several hundred clones that had expanded rapidly and came from non-depleted graft cells. In some patients, high TCRbeta diversity at day 60 was attributed to recipient T cells and intrathymic progenitors that had survived conditioning. Hyperexpanded clone frequencies declined over subsequent months; after one year, T-cell counts and TCRbeta diversity were mostly attributed to newly produced T cells.

The treatment or condition tag for this specimen amounts to: allogeneic hematopoietic cell transplantation with graft depleted of TCRalphabeta T cells and CD19 B cells. The children who served as transplant recipients had been given grafts of TCRalphabeta/CD19-depleted allogeneic hematopoietic cells. Library creation used PCR. Instrument used: Illumina HiSeq 2500. TCR libraries were prepared with molecular barcoding, using unique molecular identifiers to normalize TCRbeta repertoire quantification. TCRdb reran the public reads through fastp at Q25 and MiXCR, keeping productive beta chains. Each CDR3 protein appears once, grouped with its most common genes and DNA. This sample has hundreds of thousands of distinct CDR3 sequences in its table, and roughly 8.3% of those were observed once. The ten most abundant clones make up 35% of the sample. CDR1 is given as SGDLS and CDR2 as YYNGEE, both from the germline V gene. Trimming removed 3 bases from V and 6 bases from J, leaving 13 bases between the germline ends. The CDR3 spans 14 residues, from the cysteine through the phenylalanine. The DNA shown is the 42-base CDR3, in frame from base 1.

Recombination connected TRBV9 to TRBJ2-1, with TRBD2 perhaps the D gene, on 5 matching bases. This sample comprised PBMCs, mostly from graft donor cells, obtained 360 days after TCRalphabeta/CD19-depleted stem cell transplant. The source of this sequence is a male patient aged 2 to 9 who had a stem cell transplant for acute myeloid leukemia, so the T cells may come from the graft donor. The bases read TGTGCCAGCAGCGACCGGGATTACTTCAATGAGCAGTTCTTC. Its protein is CASSDRDYFNEQFF.